These 20 T cell receptor beta chains came from one sample sequenced in a study of T-cell memory formation after mild COVID-19. Using its own MiXCR run on the 5' RACE reads, TCRdb lists one record per CDR3 protein. The sample consists of approximately 150,000 distinct CDR3 sequences, about 14% of them appearing once. The material sequenced was PBMCs or a T cell subset sorted from them (not recorded which). These receptors were taken from an adult woman who had mild COVID-19 (a few samples of this study predate the infection). Cell type and time point are not known.

In its sample, this clonotype was seen a few times. The rearrangement joins TRBV13 to TRBJ2-7; D is unclear. This CDR3 has 13 amino acids. Deletions cut 5 bases from V and 7 bases from J, with 15 bases between. Germline CDR1 is PRHDT and CDR2 is FYEKMQ (reference sequence). CDR3 bases: TGTGCCAGCAGCCCGTATAGAGTCAGTGAGCAGTACTTC. Protein sequence: CASSPYRVSEQYF.

The chain employs TRBV12-5 and TRBJ2-1, with D unclear. Between the trimmed V and J ends, which lost 2 bases and 2 bases, there was a span of 19 bases. Germline loops: CDR1 LGHNT, CDR2 FRNRAP. The CDR3 sequence is 18 residues long. CDR3: CASGLTPMRQHTYNEQFF. The DNA of the CDR3 is TGTGCTAGTGGTTTGACCCCCATGCGGCAACATACCTACAATGAGCAGTTCTTC.

In DNA form, the CDR3 reads TGCAGCGTTAACAGGGTCTTGGGGAACACTGAAGCTTTCTTT. It specifies CSVNRVLGNTEAFF. This chain connects TRBV29-1 to TRBJ1-1; perhaps TRBD1 as D (6 bases). This CDR3 has 14 amino acids. The germline V gene has CDR1 SQVTM and CDR2 ANQGSEA. Trimming left V 5 bases short and J 1 base short, with 14 bases between. The full variable domain, its missing parts supplied by reference TRBV29-1 and TRBJ1-1, is SAVISQKPSRDICQRGTSLTIQCQVDSQVTMMFWYRQQPGQSLTLIATANQGSEATYESGFVIDKFPISRPNLTFSTLTVSNMSPEDSSIYLCSVNRVLGNTEAFFGQGTRLTVV.

This clonotype was seen a few times. The CDR3 DNA reads as TGCAGCGTTGAACACCGGCAGGGAGGAGGAAAACTGTTTTTT. Translation: CSVEHRQGGGKLFF. J is TRBJ1-4 and V is TRBV29-1, with TRBD1 as a possible D gene (5 bases). Per the germline V gene, CDR1 is SQVTM and CDR2 is ANQGSEA. Trimming pared 2 bases from V and 10 bases from J, leaving 17 bases between. This CDR3 has 14 amino acids.

The V gene is TRBV18, the J gene TRBJ2-5, with 9 bases that match TRBD1. The germline V gene encodes CDR1 KGHSH and CDR2 LQKENI. J gave up 4 bases and V 1 base, and 4 bases lay outside the gene matches. The CDR3 extends over 15 amino acids. CDR3 in DNA: TGTGCCAGCTCACCACTACAGGGGGCCCCAGAGACCCAGTACTTC. Translation gives CASSPLQGAPETQYF.

The table lists this clonotype with a few counts. The chain couples TRBV12-3 or TRBV12-4 to TRBJ2-1; D call uncertain. With 5 bases removed from V and 5 bases from J, the gap between germline ends came to 7 bases. There are 12 residues in the CDR3. The CDR3 DNA is TGTGCCAGCAGTGCGCACAACAATGAGCAGTTCTTC. It yields the protein CASSAHNNEQFF.

This clonotype was picked up many times. The chain couples TRBV20-1 to TRBJ2-7; perhaps D is TRBD1 or TRBD2 (5 bases each). The CDR3 runs 12 residues. From germline, CDR1 is DFQATT and CDR2 SNEGSKA (reference sequence). The DNA of the CDR3 is TGCAGCCTCTCGGGGACGATCTACGAGCAGTACTTC. Protein: CSLSGTIYEQYF.

This clonotype was counted between two and nine times. The V gene is TRBV10-3, the J gene TRBJ2-2, with no clear D. This CDR3 contains 14 residues. Trimming stripped 4 bases from V and 5 bases from J, with 11 bases between. CDR1 and CDR2 (germline): ENHRY, SYGVKD. CDR3 coding DNA: TGTGCCATCAGTGGTGGGCTGCAAACCGGGGAGCTGTTTTTT. As protein: CAISGGLQTGELFF.

This CDR3 is CSVALSGTGAQETQYF. CDR3 sequence (DNA): TGCAGCGTAGCTTTGTCCGGGACAGGGGCCCAAGAGACCCAGTACTTC. The V gene is TRBV29-1, the J gene TRBJ2-5; 10 bases map to TRBD1. This CDR3 comprises 16 residues. The junction had 11 bases not matched to a gene; V was cut back by 6 bases and J by 1 base. Germline loops: CDR1 SQVTM, CDR2 ANQGSEA.

This clonotype occurred a few times. The chain has TRBV7-6 and TRBJ2-1, with TRBD1 matching 7 bases. CDR1 is SGHVS, CDR2 FNYEAQ, per germline. The CDR3 runs to 14 residues. V was pared by 6 bases and J by 2 bases, with 4 bases of the junction left unmatched. The CDR3 loop is CASSTTGAYNEQFF. The CDR3 DNA follows: TGTGCCAGCAGTACCACAGGGGCCTACAATGAGCAGTTCTTC.

This clonotype has just a few counts. The CDR3 region has the DNA TGTGCCAGCAGCCCGGGGATTGGGGGTAGCGAGCAGTACTTC. Encoded protein: CASSPGIGGSEQYF. This chain uses TRBV5-5 with TRBJ2-7; either TRBD1 or TRBD2 may supply D (5 bases each). This CDR3 has 14 residues. Trimming took off 4 bases at V and 6 bases at J, with 17 bases between the two ends. Germline V gene sequence: CDR1 SGHKS, CDR2 YYEKEE (reference sequence).

J is TRBJ1-2 and V is TRBV7-2; no reliable D call. V was trimmed by 5 bases and J by 0 bases, leaving 7 bases between them. Per the germline V gene, CDR1 is SGHTA and CDR2 is FQGNSA. The CDR3 runs to 13 residues. CDR3 protein: CASSEQANYGYTF. The CDR3 DNA sequence: TGTGCCAGCAGCGAACAAGCTAACTATGGCTACACCTTC.

V and J are TRBV5-1 and TRBJ2-3, with D possibly TRBD1 on 5 matching bases. CDR3 size: 16 residues. Germline V gene lookup returns CDR1 SGHRS and CDR2 YFSETQ. V gave up 0 bases and J gave up 2 bases, with 13 bases separating them. The CDR3 DNA sequence: TGCGCCAGCAGCTTGGGCGGACAAGTCCACACAGATACGCAGTATTTT. The encoded protein is CASSLGGQVHTDTQYF.

The chain couples TRBV5-1 to TRBJ1-1; D gene ambiguous. Germline values: CDR1 SGHRS, CDR2 YFSETQ. The CDR3 is 13 amino acids. V was clipped by 2 bases and J by 3 bases, with 8 bases between them. The CDR3 sequence: CASSFEAHTEAFF. CDR3 coding DNA: TGCGCCAGCAGCTTCGAGGCCCACACTGAAGCTTTCTTT.

This clonotype was seen a handful of times. This chain joins TRBV30 and TRBJ2-5, with 11 positions matching TRBD2. Per germline, CDR1 GTSNPN and CDR2 SVGIG (reference sequence). The CDR3 is 17 residues long. V dropped 0 bases and J dropped 2; count of bases not matched to a gene: 8. The CDR3 is CAWSVGGLAGKQETQYF. The CDR3 DNA reads as TGTGCCTGGAGTGTAGGTGGACTAGCGGGTAAACAAGAGACCCAGTACTTC.

The chain joins TRBV15 to TRBJ2-5, with 9 bases identical to TRBD2. Germline-derived CDR1 and CDR2 are LNHNV and YYDKDF (reference sequence). Losses at the gene ends were 0 bases for V and 5 bases for J; bases not matched to a gene: 10. This CDR3 region has 17 residues. CDR3 protein: CATSRDLPGLAHETQYF. The CDR3 DNA sequence: TGTGCCACCAGCAGAGATTTGCCTGGACTAGCGCATGAGACCCAGTACTTC.

The CDR3 DNA follows: TGTGCCAGCAGCCAAGGGGACGAAGGGCAGTTCTTC. It translates to CASSQGDEGQFF. This sequence joins TRBV3-1 and TRBJ2-1, with D perhaps being TRBD1 or TRBD2 (5 bases each). CDR1 is LGHDT, CDR2 YNNKEL, per germline (reference sequence). This CDR3 region has 12 residues. V dropped 1 base and J dropped 12 bases, with 10 bases sitting between them.

This clonotype was observed a few times. The CDR3 region is CASSPLPSTGGRMHEQFF. The CDR3 bases are TGCGCCAGCAGCCCGCTGCCGTCCACAGGGGGCAGGATGCATGAGCAGTTCTTC. The chain employs TRBV5-1 and TRBJ2-1; 9 positions match TRBD1. From germline, CDR1 is SGHRS and CDR2 YFSETQ. The CDR3 is 18 amino acids. The V segment lost 4 bases and the J segment 8 bases; nucleotides outside the gene matches: 19.

This sequence joins TRBV24-1 and TRBJ2-1, with D possibly TRBD1 on 5 matching bases. This CDR3 spans 13 amino acids. Per germline, CDR1 KGHDR and CDR2 SFDVKD. The V and J ends lost 9 bases and 6 bases respectively, with 14 bases between them. The CDR3 region has the DNA TGTGCCACCTCCAGCAGGGTAGTCAATGAGCAGTTCTTC. Its protein product is CATSSRVVNEQFF.

This clonotype was observed a few times. The J gene is TRBJ2-7, the V gene TRBV27; 8 nucleotides agree with TRBD1. Per germline, CDR1 MNHEY and CDR2 SMNVEV (reference sequence). The CDR3 runs 16 residues. The V segment lost 5 bases and the J segment 3 bases; nucleotides outside the gene matches: 12. The CDR3 DNA sequence: TGTGCCAGCAGTCCAACTGGGACAGGATCCCACTACGAGCAGTACTTC. It codes for CASSPTGTGSHYEQYF.